Sequencing of this TCR beta chain was carried out in a study of blood T cell repertoires in COVID-19. This CDR3 has 18 amino acids. Germline V gene sequence: CDR1 LGHDT, CDR2 YNNKEL (reference sequence). V shed 2 bases, J shed 2 bases, and the junction held 12 bases outside the gene matches. Assay: immunoSEQ multiplex PCR; the TCRdb copy retains only in-frame clones and omits some. The sample includes a few hundred thousand clones, over 75% of them seen just once. This chain joins TRBV3-1 (or the pseudogene TRBV3-2) and TRBJ2-7; 10 bases fit TRBD2. The specimen sequenced was peripheral blood. The source of this sequence is a woman in her 30s with acute or convalescent COVID-19. CDR3 in DNA: TGTGCCAGCAGCCAAAGTCCCACTAGCGGGACGTCCGCCTACGAGCAGTACTTC. This translates into CASSQSPTSGTSAYEQYF.